The sequence of this TCR beta chain was determined in a study of shared clonotypes between healthy human individuals. Germline CDR1 reads SGHDN; CDR2 reads FVKESK. V was pared by 0 bases and J by 6 bases, with 9 bases between. There are 13 residues in the CDR3. In replicate PCRs of sorted subsets, roughly 200 ng DNA, approximately 30,000 T cell genomes, was used. Using immunoSEQ multiplex PCR, the repertoire was profiled, and TCRdb retains in-frame clones only, with some absent. The table has about 2,200,000 clones, 93% seen once. Naive CD8 isolation took CD45RO-negative cells positively selected for CCR7 and excluded terminally differentiated effector memory CD45RA+ cells.

This clonotype originated in a man aged 18 to 29 in good health. Some clones in this sample may be carry-over from other donors' samples. The V and J genes are TRBV14 and TRBJ2-7, with a weak D call TRBD1 (5 bases). The sequenced sample was naive CD8+ T cells from PBMCs. The DNA of the CDR3 is TGTGCCAGCAGCCAAGATCTAAGGGGCGAGCAGTACTTC. Translating it yields CASSQDLRGEQYF.